This T cell receptor (beta chain) was found in a study of CD8 T cells in ankylosing spondylitis. Trimming shortened V by 2 bases and J by 1 base, and 9 bases separated the two germline ends. This CDR3 has 15 residues. Germline CDR1 MNHEY, CDR2 SVGAGI. Study-level points and caveats: Disease-linked clones were reportedly significantly enriched in matched ankylosing spondylitis synovial fluid. Previous work reported some of these motif variants in the synovial fluid and blood of reactive arthritis. Relatively scarce in peripheral blood, disease-linked clones were CD8+.

This clonotype was observed many times. The antigen remains unidentified. TCR beta libraries were made by quantitative 5'-RACE with molecular barcodes. TCRdb re-analysed the 5' RACE reads in MiXCR, keeping a single row per CDR3 protein. This sample carries under 200,000 distinct CDR3 sequences, approximately 10% of them seen once, and the ten largest clones take roughly 29%. The source is a male donor with ankylosing spondylitis or in good health (not recorded which). V is TRBV6-5 and J is TRBJ1-3; D unresolved. What was sequenced was blood, either unsorted or a sorted T cell fraction (not recorded which). DNA for the CDR3: TGTGCCAGCAGTTACGGGTCTGGGTCTGGAAACACCATATATTTT. Translation gives CASSYGSGSGNTIYF.